This T cell receptor (beta chain) was sequenced for a study of T cell clonotyping in hematopoietic cell transplantation. Study-level results: Higher Inverse Simpson Index values in graft donor and pretransplant recipient predicted broader posttransplant TCR diversity. After transplant, recipient diversity fell while pathologically expanded clonotypes grew through day 180. No sorting was done, leaving CD4 and CD8 contributions mixed.

With respect to this clone: The antigen remains unidentified.

Blood collection times were about day -28 and days 30, 100, 180 posttransplant. Produced via immunoSEQ multiplex PCR; TCRdb's table is partial and in-frame only. The data contain several thousand clones, 75% to 80% of them seen just once; the ten biggest clones take up roughly a third. Between the trimmed V and J ends, which lost 8 bases and 0 bases, there was a span of 8 bases. From germline, CDR1 is MNHEY and CDR2 SVGAGI. The CDR3 loop spans 13 amino acids. The V gene is TRBV6-5, the J gene TRBJ1-3; D remains ambiguous. This receptor was identified in a female patient in her 30s who had an allogeneic stem cell transplant, so the T cells may come from the graft donor. Some clones in this sample may be carry-over from other donors' samples. Sequenced material: PBMCs, taken 100 days after allogeneic stem cell transplant. Written as DNA, the CDR3 is TGTGCCAGCGGGTACATCTCTGGAAACACCATATATTTT. Translated, it gives CASGYISGNTIYF.